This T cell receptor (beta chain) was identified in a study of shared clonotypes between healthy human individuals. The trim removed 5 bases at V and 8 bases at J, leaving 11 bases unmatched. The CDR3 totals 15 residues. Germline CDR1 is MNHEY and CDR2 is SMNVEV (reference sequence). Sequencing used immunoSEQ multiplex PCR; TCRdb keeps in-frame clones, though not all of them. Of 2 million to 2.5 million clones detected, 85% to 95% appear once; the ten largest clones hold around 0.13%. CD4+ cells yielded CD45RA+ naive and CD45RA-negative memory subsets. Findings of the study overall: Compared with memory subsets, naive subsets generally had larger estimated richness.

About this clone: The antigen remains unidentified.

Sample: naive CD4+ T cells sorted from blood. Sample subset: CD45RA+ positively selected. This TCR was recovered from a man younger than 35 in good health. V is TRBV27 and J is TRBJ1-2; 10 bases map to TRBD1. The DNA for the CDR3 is TGTGCCAGCAGTCCATACCGGGACAGGGGTGCGGGCTACACCTTC. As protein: CASSPYRDRGAGYTF.